The present T cell receptor beta chain was sequenced within a study of cytomegalovirus exposure and HLA in healthy donors. As for this clone: Its specificity is not known.

The primer mix had 60 Vbeta and 13 Jbeta primers. The protocol was immunoSEQ multiplex PCR, while the TCRdb copy is restricted to in-frame clones and leaves out a portion. The sample lists 150,000 or so clones, more than 60% occurring once. The study, taken as a whole, reports: Some highly shared sequence variants likely arose as a pipeline artifact. A later analysis linked a missense variant in DCLRE1C to the trimming of TCR beta V and J genes.

CDR3 length equals 15 residues. Trimming cost V 1 base and J 2 bases, with 8 bases left between them. From germline, CDR1 is SGHAT and CDR2 FQNNGV. This TCR came from a man in his forties or fifties in good health and CMV-seropositive. J is TRBJ2-2 and V is TRBV11-2, with D unclear. Source material: PBMCs. CDR3 bases: TGTGCCAGCAGCTTAGGAGGTGGAAACACCGGGGAGCTGTTTTTT. Translating gives CASSLGGGNTGELFF.